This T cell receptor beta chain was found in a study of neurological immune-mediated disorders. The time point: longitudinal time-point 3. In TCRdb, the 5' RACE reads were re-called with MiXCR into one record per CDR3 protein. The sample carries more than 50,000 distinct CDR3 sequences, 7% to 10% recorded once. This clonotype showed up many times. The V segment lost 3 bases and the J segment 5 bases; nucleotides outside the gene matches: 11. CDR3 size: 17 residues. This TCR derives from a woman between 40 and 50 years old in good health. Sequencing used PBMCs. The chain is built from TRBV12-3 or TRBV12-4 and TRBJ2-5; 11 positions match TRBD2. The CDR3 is CASSFGSGGALTETQYF. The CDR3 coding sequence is TGTGCCAGCAGTTTCGGTAGCGGGGGGGCTCTTACGGAGACCCAGTACTTC.